The sequence of this TCR beta chain was determined in a study of CD8+CD57+ T cells in acquired aplastic anemia. Across the whole study: Sorted cells (CD4+ and CD8+) yielded DNA amounts that averaged roughly 3.2 ug.

Before being chosen for sequencing, patients had shown CD8+CD57+ cell expansion by flow cytometry. The J segment lost 6 bases and the V segment lost 4 bases, leaving 7 bases of the junction unmatched. This CDR3 is 15 amino acids long. Germline V CDR1 and CDR2: SGHRS, YFSETQ. It was genomic DNA that served as the template for profiling TCR beta VDJ and CDR3. Via MiXCR, TCRdb re-called the reads, giving one row per CDR3 protein. This sample has around 180,000 distinct CDR3 sequences, with almost 50% found just once. This clonotype has a count of ten or more. The target antigen is unknown. General study findings and limits: Patients and healthy controls showed no significant CD8+ Simpson's diversity difference.

The V call is TRBV5-1, the J call TRBJ1-1; 12 nucleotides line up with TRBD1. The sequence was collected from a human donor with aplastic anemia. Sequences were obtained from sorted CD4+, CD8+, or CD8+CD57+ T cells (not recorded which) from PBMCs. CDR3 nucleotides: TGCGCCAGCAGCAACTGGGACAGGGGGCAGGCTGAAGCTTTCTTT. Encoded protein: CASSNWDRGQAEAFF.